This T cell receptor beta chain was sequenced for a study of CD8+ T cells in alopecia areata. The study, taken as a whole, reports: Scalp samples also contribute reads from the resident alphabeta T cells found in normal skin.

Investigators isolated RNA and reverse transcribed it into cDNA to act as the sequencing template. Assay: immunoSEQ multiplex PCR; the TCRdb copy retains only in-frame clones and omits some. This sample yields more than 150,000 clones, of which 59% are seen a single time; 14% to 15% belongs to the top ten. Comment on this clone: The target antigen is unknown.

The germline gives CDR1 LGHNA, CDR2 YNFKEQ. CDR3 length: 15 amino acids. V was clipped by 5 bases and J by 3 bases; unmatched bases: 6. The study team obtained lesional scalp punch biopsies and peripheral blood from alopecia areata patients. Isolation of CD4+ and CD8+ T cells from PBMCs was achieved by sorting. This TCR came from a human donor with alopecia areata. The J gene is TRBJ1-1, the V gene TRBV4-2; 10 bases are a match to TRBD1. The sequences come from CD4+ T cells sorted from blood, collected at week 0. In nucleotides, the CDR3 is TGTGCCAGCAGCGGACCGGGACAGGGGCACACTGAAGCTTTCTTT. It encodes CASSGPGQGHTEAFF.